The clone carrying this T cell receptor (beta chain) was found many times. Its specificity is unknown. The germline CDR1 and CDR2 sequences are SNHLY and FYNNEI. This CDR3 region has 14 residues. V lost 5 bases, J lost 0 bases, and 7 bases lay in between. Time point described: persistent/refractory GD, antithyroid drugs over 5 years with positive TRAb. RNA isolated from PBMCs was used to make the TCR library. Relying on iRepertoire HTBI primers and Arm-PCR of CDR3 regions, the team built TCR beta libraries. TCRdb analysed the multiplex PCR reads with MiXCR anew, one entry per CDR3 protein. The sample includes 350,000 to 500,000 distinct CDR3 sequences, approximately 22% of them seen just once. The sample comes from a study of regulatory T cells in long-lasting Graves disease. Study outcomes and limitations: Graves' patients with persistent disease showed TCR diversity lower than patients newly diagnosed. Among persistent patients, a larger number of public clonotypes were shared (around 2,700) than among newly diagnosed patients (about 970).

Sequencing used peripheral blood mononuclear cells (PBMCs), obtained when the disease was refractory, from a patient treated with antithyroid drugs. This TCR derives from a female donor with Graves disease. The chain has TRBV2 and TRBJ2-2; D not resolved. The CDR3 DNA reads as TGTGCCAGCAGTCGCCTGTCGAACACCGGGGAGCTGTTTTTT. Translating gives CASSRLSNTGELFF.